The rows below give T cell receptor beta chains drawn from one sample of a study of blood T cell repertoires in COVID-19. This table comes from immunoSEQ multiplex PCR, and its TCRdb copy is limited to in-frame clones, with some not included. This table holds under 300,000 clones, 80% to 90% found once. The specimen sequenced was PBMCs or T cells enriched from blood (not recorded which). The receptors were gathered from a woman in her forties or fifties who had recovered from COVID-19. The CDR3 runs from the conserved cysteine through the conserved F or W. A D gene is named only where the DNA matches it firmly. Some rows have no size entry. The others give once, few or many, or a class for an expanded clone.

TRBD2,NA,TRBJ2-2,TRBV6-4,CASSRLAGGRNTGELFF,TGTGCCAGCAGTCGACTAGCGGGAGGCCGGAACACCGGGGAGCTGTTTTTT
NA,NA,TRBJ2-7,TRBV11-2,CASSFDGTKSYEQYF,TGTGCCAGCAGCTTTGACGGGACAAAATCCTACGAGCAGTACTTC
NA,once,TRBJ1-1,TRBV10-1,CARDTYRARQAFF,TGCGCCAGAGATACCTACAGGGCTCGTCAAGCTTTCTTT
TRBD2,NA,TRBJ2-1,TRBV7-9,CASPSYPGLAGGSSYNEQFF,TGTGCCAGCCCCAGTTACCCGGGACTAGCGGGAGGGAGCTCCTACAATGAGCAGTTCTTC
TRBD1,NA,TRBJ2-2,TRBV28,CASRLYTGDTGELFF,TGTGCCAGCAGACTTTACACAGGGGACACCGGGGAGCTGTTTTTT
NA,NA,TRBJ1-2,TRBV6-5,CASSPQLGVFYGYTF,TGTGCCAGCAGCCCCCAGTTAGGGGTCTTCTATGGCTACACCTTC
NA,NA,TRBJ1-2,TRBV4-1,CASSLTGQRGYTF,TGCGCCAGCAGCCTTACCGGACAGAGGGGCTACACCTTC
NA,NA,TRBJ2-1,TRBV28,CASSPLGGISEQFF,TGTGCCAGCAGCCCCTTAGGCGGGATCAGTGAGCAGTTCTTC
NA,once,TRBJ2-7,TRBV28,CASSPPVGGGEQYF,TGTGCCAGCAGTCCCCCCGTGGGAGGAGGCGAGCAGTACTTC
TRBD2,NA,TRBJ2-7,TRBV5-6,CASSFGTSHYEQYF,TGTGCCAGCAGCTTCGGGACTAGCCACTACGAGCAGTACTTC
NA,NA,TRBJ1-2,TRBV24-1,CATRGAGDYGYTF,TGTGCCACCAGGGGAGCAGGGGACTATGGCTACACCTTC
NA,NA,TRBJ2-7,TRBV11-2,CASSLAQIPYEQYF,TGTGCCAGCAGCTTAGCACAAATTCCCTACGAGCAGTACTTC
NA,NA,TRBJ1-4,TRBV7-9,CASSTYTGMGEKLFF,TGTGCCAGCAGCACATATACAGGGATGGGGGAAAAACTGTTTTTT
TRBD2,NA,TRBJ2-1,TRBV28,CASSFSSGRNNEQFF,TGTGCCAGCAGTTTCTCTAGCGGGAGGAACAATGAGCAGTTCTTC
TRBD1,NA,TRBJ2-3,TRBV6-2/TRBV6-3,CASSGGTGFTDTQYF,TGTGCCAGCAGTGGAGGGACAGGGTTTACAGATACGCAGTATTTT
TRBD2,NA,TRBJ2-5,TRBV7-8,CASSSDIAGGGTQYF,TGTGCCAGCAGCTCCGATATCGCGGGAGGGGGGACCCAGTACTTC
NA,NA,TRBJ2-7,TRBV28,CASSLSAGGEYEQYF,TGTGCCAGCAGTTTATCTGCCGGGGGAGAGTACGAGCAGTACTTC
NA,once,TRBJ1-5,TRBV28,CASSPPGWLSNQPQHF,TGTGCCAGCAGTCCTCCGGGGTGGCTTAGCAATCAGCCCCAGCATTTT
NA,once,TRBJ1-1,TRBV6-5,CASSTRGGGTEAFF,TGTGCCAGCAGTACCAGGGGTGGTGGCACTGAAGCTTTCTTT
TRBD1,NA,TRBJ1-3,TRBV11-2,CASSLAAGGGNTIYF,TGTGCCAGCAGCTTAGCGGCAGGGGGCGGAAACACCATATATTTT
NA,NA,TRBJ1-6,TRBV3-1/TRBV3-2,CASSQVVGSSPLHF,TGTGCCAGCAGCCAAGTTGTGGGGAGTTCACCCCTCCACTTT
TRBD2,NA,TRBJ2-1,TRBV5-6,CASSLGGLAGSHEQFF,TGTGCCAGCAGCTTGGGAGGACTAGCAGGTTCTCATGAGCAGTTCTTC
TRBD1,NA,TRBJ1-2,TRBV5-1,CASSSVLGQGADYTF,TGCGCCAGCAGCTCCGTACTGGGACAGGGGGCGGACTACACCTTC
NA,once,TRBJ2-3,TRBV19,CASRDTGLRTDTQYF,TGTGCCAGTAGGGATACGGGACTCCGGACAGATACGCAGTATTTT
TRBD1,NA,TRBJ1-5,TRBV19,CASTRTGNNQPQHF,TGTGCCAGTACCCGGACAGGGAACAATCAGCCCCAGCATTTT
NA,NA,TRBJ2-3,TRBV5-8,CASSLALAVSTDTQYF,TGTGCCAGCAGCTTGGCCCTAGCAGTTAGCACAGATACGCAGTATTTT
NA,NA,TRBJ1-1,TRBV28,CASESGGRTEAFF,TGTGCCAGCGAATCCGGCGGGAGGACTGAAGCTTTCTTT
NA,NA,TRBJ1-3,TRBV6-5,CASSYSPTLRGNTIYF,TGTGCCAGCAGTTACTCGCCGACTCTGAGAGGAAACACCATATATTTT
TRBD1,NA,TRBJ1-1,TRBV5-6,CASSWGTGGAVEAFF,TGTGCCAGCAGCTGGGGGACAGGGGGAGCGGTTGAAGCTTTCTTT
TRBD2,once,TRBJ2-1,TRBV18,CASSLGGSSYNEQFF,TGTGCCAGCTCACTCGGCGGGAGCTCCTACAATGAGCAGTTCTTC
NA,once,TRBJ1-5,TRBV7-8,CASSFGGVSNQPQHF,TGTGCCAGCAGTTTCGGGGGGGTGAGCAATCAGCCCCAGCATTTT
NA,once,TRBJ1-6,TRBV12-3/TRBV12-4,CASSQGSGSPLHF,TGTGCCAGCAGTCAGGGTTCGGGTTCACCCCTCCACTTT
TRBD2,once,TRBJ2-4,TRBV7-2,CASSAQTSGKNIQYF,TGTGCCAGCAGCGCCCAGACTAGCGGAAAAAACATTCAGTACTTC
TRBD1,NA,TRBJ1-5,TRBV3-1/TRBV3-2,CASSLGTALQPQHF,TGTGCCAGCAGCCTTGGGACAGCCCTTCAACCCCAGCATTTT
NA,NA,TRBJ2-3,TRBV7-8,CASSLRGRQRRVSTDTQYF,TGTGCCAGCAGCTTAAGGGGGCGCCAGAGGAGGGTTAGCACAGATACGCAGTATTTT
NA,NA,TRBJ2-1,TRBV12-3/TRBV12-4,CASSPRTAGEQFF,TGTGCCAGCAGTCCCCGGACAGCGGGGGAGCAGTTCTTC
TRBD1,NA,TRBJ2-1,TRBV7-8,CASTLLSQGAIGNEQFF,TGTGCCAGCACCTTGCTTAGTCAGGGGGCTATCGGCAATGAGCAGTTCTTC
TRBD2,once,TRBJ2-2,TRBV27,CASSFGGSTGELFF,TGTGCCAGCAGTTTTGGCGGGAGCACCGGGGAGCTGTTTTTT
TRBD2,NA,TRBJ2-2,TRBV24-1,CATSDWTSGSTGELFF,TGTGCCACCAGTGATTGGACTAGCGGGAGCACCGGGGAGCTGTTTTTT
TRBD1,NA,TRBJ1-1,TRBV18,CASSPATGRTEAFF,TGTGCCAGCTCACCAGCGACAGGGAGGACTGAAGCTTTCTTT
TRBD1,NA,TRBJ1-1,TRBV9,CASSRGLMNTEAFF,TGTGCCAGCAGCAGGGGGCTAATGAACACTGAAGCTTTCTTT
TRBD1,NA,TRBJ1-2,TRBV29-1,CSVDGPGQGNYGYTF,TGCAGCGTGGACGGACCGGGACAGGGAAACTATGGCTACACCTTC
NA,NA,TRBJ2-5,TRBV27,CASSPPGGRETQYF,TGTGCCAGCAGCCCTCCGGGGGGCCGAGAGACCCAGTACTTC
NA,NA,TRBJ1-5,TRBV6-5,CASSYSRGYQPQHF,TGTGCCAGCAGTTACTCGAGGGGGTATCAGCCCCAGCATTTT
TRBD1,few,TRBJ1-2,TRBV5-1,CASSLTGATGGYTF,TGCGCCAGCAGCTTGACAGGGGCAACGGGTGGCTACACCTTC
TRBD2,NA,TRBJ2-1,TRBV7-3,CASSLTSGSYEQFF,TGTGCCAGCAGCTTAACTAGCGGGAGCTATGAGCAGTTCTTC
TRBD1,NA,TRBJ2-7,TRBV6-5,CASSYDNRGGYEQYF,TGTGCCAGCAGTTACGATAACAGGGGTGGCTACGAGCAGTACTTC